The 3 T cell receptor beta chains below all came from one sample that was sequenced in a study of CD8+CD57+ T cells in acquired aplastic anemia. Patients sequenced had flow cytometry evidence of CD8+CD57+ cell expansion. According to the study, genomic DNA was the template for TCR beta VDJ and CDR3 profiling. TCRdb independently ran MiXCR on the reads; one entry per CDR3 protein. The sample has about 160,000 distinct CDR3 sequences, about 48% seen once; the top ten hold under 40%. Source material: sorted CD4+, CD8+, or CD8+CD57+ T cells (not recorded which) from PBMCs. All receptors derive from a human donor with aplastic anemia.

The V and J genes are TRBV19 and TRBJ1-1; D is unresolved. Per germline, CDR1 LNHDA and CDR2 SQIVND (reference sequence). V lost 4 bases and J lost 1, with 13 bases in between. The CDR3 runs 15 residues. Here the CDR3 reads CASSRPLGRNTEAFF. The DNA of the CDR3 is TGTGCCAGTAGTAGGCCCCTCGGACGGAACACTGAAGCTTTCTTT.

The sample holds many counts of this clonotype. The J gene is TRBJ2-1, the V gene TRBV7-9, with TRBD2 matching over 11 bases. This CDR3 spans 15 amino acids. Germline V gene lookup returns CDR1 SEHNR and CDR2 FQNEAQ (reference sequence). The V gene end was trimmed by 4 bases and the J gene end by 8 bases; junction bases not matched to a gene: 7. The DNA of the CDR3 is TGTGCCAGCAGCTCCGGGACTAGCGGATTCCATGAGCAGTTCTTC. Protein product: CASSSGTSGFHEQFF.

In its sample, this clonotype was seen many times. The junction and the germline gene differ at one end; a read error may be behind it. This chain connects TRBV24-1 to TRBJ2-1; D is uncertain. CDR1 is KGHDR, CDR2 SFDVKD, per germline. The CDR3 totals 15 residues. The CDR3: CATSDLGVGANGQFF. CDR3 nucleotides: TGTGCCACCAGTGATTTGGGGGTCGGTGCCAATGGGCAGTTCTTC.